One TCR beta chain is described in this entry. Its specificity is unknown. This table comes from immunoSEQ multiplex PCR, and its TCRdb copy is limited to in-frame clones, with some not included. The data show roughly 300,000 clones, with approximately 76% seen just once and about 6% held by the top ten. This entry is derived from a study of cytotoxic CD8 clonotypes in ibrutinib-treated CLL. Regarding the study as a whole: Sample timing was unmatched between remission and later-progressing patients; lymph nodes unstudied. Starting clonality was above that of age-matched healthy donors and tracked circulating CD8+ T-cell counts.

Per germline, CDR1 SGHTA and CDR2 FQGNSA. CDR3 length: 15 amino acids. V dropped 4 bases and J dropped 1 base, with 14 bases sitting between them. The sequence derives from a human donor with chronic lymphocytic leukemia. The genes are TRBV7-2 and TRBJ2-7, with D maybe TRBD2 (6 bases). The sample consisted of PBMCs, taken at disease progression, from a patient treated with ibrutinib. The CDR3 is CASSWDWAGSYEQYF. The CDR3 DNA follows: TGTGCCAGCAGCTGGGACTGGGCGGGATCCTACGAGCAGTACTTC.